This is a list of T cell receptor beta chains from one sample in a study of OX40 agonist ivuxolimab in advanced cancers. Repertoires were generated with immunoSEQ multiplex PCR, while TCRdb's copy carries only in-frame clones and drops some. The sample includes about 120,000 clones, over 75% of them seen just once. This material consisted of CD4+ or CD8+ T cells sorted from blood, taken in a trial of the OX40 agonist ivuxolimab. Receptors were obtained from an adult with an advanced solid tumor such as melanoma, head and neck, liver or kidney cancer. CDR3s leave out the opening cysteine and the closing phenylalanine or tryptophan. Size is omitted from some rows. Given values are once, few, many or a class for expanded clones.

CDR3aa	len	v_gene	j_gene	abundance
ASSLGTGGGETQY	13	TRBV5-8	TRBJ2-5	.
ASRGNRDNNQPQH	13	TRBV6-6	TRBJ1-5	.
ASSPALGEGAYNEQF	15	TRBV7-9	TRBJ2-1	.
ASSPGEDQPQH	11	TRBV18	TRBJ1-5	.
ASSKRRGANTGELF	14	TRBV27	TRBJ2-2	.
ASSLGVAGGYNEQF	14	TRBV5-1	TRBJ2-1	.
ASSINLSTGYT	11	TRBV10-2	TRBJ1-2	.
ASSLGSVRVQETQY	14	TRBV7-9	TRBJ2-5	few
ASSREDEQF	9	TRBV7-9	TRBJ2-1	.
ASSSPGGTDTQY	12	TRBV19	TRBJ2-3	once
ASSPLTSGGAYEQF	14	TRBV18	TRBJ2-1	.
ASIPTANSNQPQH	13	TRBV19	TRBJ1-5	.
ASSQAGVTEAF	11	TRBV4-3	TRBJ1-1	.
ASSYSTVSGST	11	TRBV6-6	TRBJ1-2	.
ASSQGGPNTDTQY	13	TRBV6-5	TRBJ2-3	.
ASSLAGSYEQY	11	TRBV11-2	TRBJ2-7	once
AWGRNPYEQY	10	TRBV30	TRBJ2-7	.
ASRSTGNQPQH	11	TRBV6-6	TRBJ1-5	once
ATRNRVEAF	9	TRBV15	TRBJ1-1	.
ASSQDLVRGGGETQY	15	TRBV4-3	TRBJ2-5	.
ASSVSPTQGTYEQY	14	TRBV9	TRBJ2-7	.
AILGGASGSTDTQY	14	TRBV10-3	TRBJ2-3	.